This passage covers 3 T cell receptor beta chains from one sample sequenced in a study of blood T cell repertoires in COVID-19. Assay used: immunoSEQ multiplex PCR; TCRdb lists only in-frame clones, some missing. The sample holds over 450,000 clones, approximately 92% seen once. Sequencing input: peripheral blood. The receptors derive from a man aged 18 to 29 with COVID-19, enrolled during active disease.

This clone was seen a single time. V is TRBV6-5 and J is TRBJ1-2; TRBD1 is a possible D gene (5 bases). This CDR3 comprises 13 residues. Germline CDR1 MNHEY, CDR2 SVGAGI. The V end lost 2 bases, the J end lost 3 bases, and 7 bases lay between the germline ends. The CDR3 is CASSYDSYYGYTF. The CDR3, as DNA: TGTGCCAGCAGTTACGACAGCTACTATGGCTACACCTTC.

This clone occurred a few times. The V gene is TRBV4-1, the J gene TRBJ1-5, with a tentative D call TRBD1 (6 bases). Germline V gene lookup returns CDR1 MGHRA and CDR2 YSYEKL. The V gene lost 4 bases and the J gene lost 5 bases, with 15 bases spanning the gap. This CDR3 is 15 amino acids long. CDR3 loop: CASSPEDSKYQPQHF. The CDR3 DNA follows: TGCGCCAGCAGCCCCGAGGACAGTAAATATCAGCCCCAGCATTTT.

The chain joins TRBV3-1 (or the pseudogene TRBV3-2) to TRBJ2-2; the match to TRBD2 covers 13 bases. V shed 5 bases, J shed 4 bases, and the junction held 7 bases outside the gene matches. Germline assignment: CDR1 LGHDT and CDR2 YNNKEL (reference sequence). The CDR3 spans 17 residues. The CDR3 protein is CASSSRTSGSFTGELFF. CDR3 bases: TGTGCCAGCAGCTCCCGGACTAGCGGGAGTTTCACCGGGGAGCTGTTTTTT.